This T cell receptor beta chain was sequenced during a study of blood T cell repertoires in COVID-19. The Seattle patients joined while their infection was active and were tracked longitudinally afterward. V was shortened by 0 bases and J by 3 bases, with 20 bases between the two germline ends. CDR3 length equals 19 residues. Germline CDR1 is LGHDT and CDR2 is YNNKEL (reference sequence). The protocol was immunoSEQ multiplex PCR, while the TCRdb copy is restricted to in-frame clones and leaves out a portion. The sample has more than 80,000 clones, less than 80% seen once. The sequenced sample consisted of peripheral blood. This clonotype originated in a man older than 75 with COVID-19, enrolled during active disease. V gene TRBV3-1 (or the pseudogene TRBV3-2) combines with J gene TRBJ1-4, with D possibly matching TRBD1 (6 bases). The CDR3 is CASSQELWTATTANEKLFF. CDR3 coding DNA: TGTGCCAGCAGCCAAGAATTGTGGACAGCGACTACAGCTAATGAAAAACTGTTTTTT.